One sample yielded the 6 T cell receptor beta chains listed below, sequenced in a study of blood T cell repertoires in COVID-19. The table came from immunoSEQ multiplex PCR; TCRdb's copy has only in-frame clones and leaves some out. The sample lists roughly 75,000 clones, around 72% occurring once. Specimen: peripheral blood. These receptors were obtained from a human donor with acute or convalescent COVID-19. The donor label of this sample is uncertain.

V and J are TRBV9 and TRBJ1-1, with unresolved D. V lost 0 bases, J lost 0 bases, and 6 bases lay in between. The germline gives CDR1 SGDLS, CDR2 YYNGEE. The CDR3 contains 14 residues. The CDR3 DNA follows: TGTGCCAGCAGCGTAGATTCAATGAACACTGAAGCTTTCTTT. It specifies CASSVDSMNTEAFF. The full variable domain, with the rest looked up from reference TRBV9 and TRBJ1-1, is DSGVTQTPKHLITATGQRVTLRCSPRSGDLSVYWYQQSLDQGLQFLIQYYNGEERAKGNILERFSAQQFPDLHSELNLSSLELGDSALYFCASSVDSMNTEAFFGQGTRLTVV.

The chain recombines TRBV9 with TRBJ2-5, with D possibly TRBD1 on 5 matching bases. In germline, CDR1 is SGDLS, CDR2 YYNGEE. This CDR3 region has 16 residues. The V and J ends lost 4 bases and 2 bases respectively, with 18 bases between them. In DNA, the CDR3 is TGTGCCAGCAGCCCGAGGCAGGGCCTTGCACAAGAGACCCAGTACTTC. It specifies CASSPRQGLAQETQYF.

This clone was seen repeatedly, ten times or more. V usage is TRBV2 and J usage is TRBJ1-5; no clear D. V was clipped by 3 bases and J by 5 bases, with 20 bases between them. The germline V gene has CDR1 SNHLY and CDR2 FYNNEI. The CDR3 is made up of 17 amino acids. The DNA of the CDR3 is TGTGCCAGCAGTGAGGGAGAGGGAGGGTCCCTAGATCAGCCCCAGCATTTT. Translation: CASSEGEGGSLDQPQHF.

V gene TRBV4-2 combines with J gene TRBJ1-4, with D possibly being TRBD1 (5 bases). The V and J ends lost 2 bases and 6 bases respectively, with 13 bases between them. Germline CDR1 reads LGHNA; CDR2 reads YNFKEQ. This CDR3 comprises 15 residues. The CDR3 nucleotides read TGTGCCAGCAGCCAATCGAAGCCGGGGGATGAAAAACTGTTTTTT. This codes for CASSQSKPGDEKLFF.

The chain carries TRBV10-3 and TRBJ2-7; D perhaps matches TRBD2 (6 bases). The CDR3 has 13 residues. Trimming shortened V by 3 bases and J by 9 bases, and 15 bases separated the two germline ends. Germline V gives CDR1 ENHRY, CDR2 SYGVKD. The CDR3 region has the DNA TGTGCCATCAGTGAAACAGGTCGGGAGTGGCAGTACTTC. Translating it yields CAISETGREWQYF.

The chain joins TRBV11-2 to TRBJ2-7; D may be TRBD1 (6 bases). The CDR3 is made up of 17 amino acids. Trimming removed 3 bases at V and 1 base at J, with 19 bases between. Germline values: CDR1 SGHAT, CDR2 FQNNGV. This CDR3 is CASSFSQTGRASYEQYV. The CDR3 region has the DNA TGTGCCAGCAGCTTTTCTCAGACAGGTAGGGCTTCCTACGAGCAGTACGTC.